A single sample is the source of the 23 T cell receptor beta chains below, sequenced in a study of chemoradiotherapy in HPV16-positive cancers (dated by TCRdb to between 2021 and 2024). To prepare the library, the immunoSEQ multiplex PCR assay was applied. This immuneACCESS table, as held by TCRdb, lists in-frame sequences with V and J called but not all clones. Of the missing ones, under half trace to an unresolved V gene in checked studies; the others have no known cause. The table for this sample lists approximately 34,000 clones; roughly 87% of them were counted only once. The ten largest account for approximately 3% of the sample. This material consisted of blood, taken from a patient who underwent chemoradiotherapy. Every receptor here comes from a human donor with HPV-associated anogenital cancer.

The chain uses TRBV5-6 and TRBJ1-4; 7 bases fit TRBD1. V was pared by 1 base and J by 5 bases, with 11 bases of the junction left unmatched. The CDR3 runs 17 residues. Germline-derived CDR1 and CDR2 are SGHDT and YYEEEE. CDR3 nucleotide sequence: TGTGCCAGCAGCTTGACCAGGGGTGGGACAGACAATGAAAAACTGTTTTTT. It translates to CASSLTRGGTDNEKLFF.

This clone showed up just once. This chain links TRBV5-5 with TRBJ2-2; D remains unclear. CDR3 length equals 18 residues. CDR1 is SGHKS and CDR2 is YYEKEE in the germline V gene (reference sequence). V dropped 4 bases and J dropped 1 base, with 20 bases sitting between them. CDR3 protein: CASSPSLGGAGNTGELFF. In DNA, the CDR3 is TGTGCCAGCAGCCCCTCCCTCGGTGGTGCAGGGAACACCGGGGAGCTGTTTTTT. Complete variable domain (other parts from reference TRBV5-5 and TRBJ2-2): DAGVTQSPTHLIKTRGQQVTLRCSPISGHKSVSWYQQVLGQGPQFIFQYYEKEERGRGNFPDRFSARQFPNYSSELNVNALLLGDSALYLCASSPSLGGAGNTGELFFGEGSRLTVL.

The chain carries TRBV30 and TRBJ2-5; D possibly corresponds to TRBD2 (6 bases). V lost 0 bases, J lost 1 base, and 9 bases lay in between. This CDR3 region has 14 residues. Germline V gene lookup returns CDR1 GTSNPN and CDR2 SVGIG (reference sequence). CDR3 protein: CAWSVGGAQETQYF. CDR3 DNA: TGTGCCTGGAGTGTAGGAGGGGCCCAAGAGACCCAGTACTTC.

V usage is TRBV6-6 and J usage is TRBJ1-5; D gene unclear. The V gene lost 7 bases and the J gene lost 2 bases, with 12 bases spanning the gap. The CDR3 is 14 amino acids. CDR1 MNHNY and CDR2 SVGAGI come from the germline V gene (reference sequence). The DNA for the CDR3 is TGTGCCAGCAACCGAGGACGGGGCAATCAGCCCCAGCATTTT. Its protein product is CASNRGRGNQPQHF.

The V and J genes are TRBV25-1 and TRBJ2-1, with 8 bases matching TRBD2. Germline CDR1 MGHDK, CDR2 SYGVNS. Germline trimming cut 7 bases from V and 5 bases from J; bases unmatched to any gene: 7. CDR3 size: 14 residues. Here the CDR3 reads CASKGLVAHNEQFF. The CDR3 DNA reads TGTGCCAGCAAGGGACTAGTCGCCCACAATGAGCAGTTCTTC.

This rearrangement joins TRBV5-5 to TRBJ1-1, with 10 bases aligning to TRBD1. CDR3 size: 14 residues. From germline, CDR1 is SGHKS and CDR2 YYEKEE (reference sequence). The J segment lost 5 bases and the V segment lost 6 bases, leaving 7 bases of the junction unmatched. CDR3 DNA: TGTGCCAGCACCCTGACAGGGGGCAGGACTGAAGCTTTCTTT. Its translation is CASTLTGGRTEAFF.

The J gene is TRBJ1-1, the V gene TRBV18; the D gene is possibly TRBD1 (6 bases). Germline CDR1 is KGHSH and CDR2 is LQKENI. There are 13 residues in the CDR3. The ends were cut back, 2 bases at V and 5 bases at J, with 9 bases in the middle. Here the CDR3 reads CASSPTGMTEAFF. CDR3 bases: TGTGCCAGCTCACCAACAGGGATGACTGAAGCTTTCTTT. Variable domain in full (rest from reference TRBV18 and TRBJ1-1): NAGVMQNPRHLVRRRGQEARLRCSPMKGHSHVYWYRQLPEEGLKFMVYLQKENIIDESGMPKERFSAEFPKEGPSILRIQQVVRGDSAAYFCASSPTGMTEAFFGQGTRLTVV.

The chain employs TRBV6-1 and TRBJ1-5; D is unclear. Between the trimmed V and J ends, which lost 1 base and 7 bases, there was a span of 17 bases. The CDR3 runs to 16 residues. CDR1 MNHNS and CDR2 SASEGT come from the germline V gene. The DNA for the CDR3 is TGTGCCAGCAGTGAAGGAGGATGGGCCGGAGGCCAGCCCCAGCATTTT. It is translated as CASSEGGWAGGQPQHF.

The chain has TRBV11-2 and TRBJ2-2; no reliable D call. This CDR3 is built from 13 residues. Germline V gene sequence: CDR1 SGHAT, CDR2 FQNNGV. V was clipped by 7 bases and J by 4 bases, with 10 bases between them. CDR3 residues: CASKVVRTGELFF. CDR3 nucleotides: TGTGCCAGCAAGGTTGTCCGCACCGGGGAGCTGTTTTTT.

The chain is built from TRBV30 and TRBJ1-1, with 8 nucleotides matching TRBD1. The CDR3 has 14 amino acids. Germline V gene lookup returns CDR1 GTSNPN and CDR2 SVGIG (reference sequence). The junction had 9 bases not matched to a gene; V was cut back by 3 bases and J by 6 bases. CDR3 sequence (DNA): TGTGCCTGGAGGGCGGCGGACAGGGTTTCTGAAGCTTTCTTT. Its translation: CAWRAADRVSEAFF.

The CDR3 is CASSIVRTENTEAFF. CDR3 in DNA: TGTGCCAGTAGTATAGTCAGGACAGAGAACACTGAAGCTTTCTTT. The chain is built from TRBV19 and TRBJ1-1, with D perhaps TRBD1 (6 bases). With 1 base removed from V and 1 base from J, the gap between germline ends came to 10 bases. This CDR3 has 15 residues. Germline V gene sequence: CDR1 LNHDA, CDR2 SQIVND (reference sequence).

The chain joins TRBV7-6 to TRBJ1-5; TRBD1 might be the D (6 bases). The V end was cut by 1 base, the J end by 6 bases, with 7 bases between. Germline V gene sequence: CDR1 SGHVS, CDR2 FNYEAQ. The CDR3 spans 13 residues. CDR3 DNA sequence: TGTGCCAGCAGCTTAGAGGGGGGTCAGCCCCAGCATTTT. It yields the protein CASSLEGGQPQHF.

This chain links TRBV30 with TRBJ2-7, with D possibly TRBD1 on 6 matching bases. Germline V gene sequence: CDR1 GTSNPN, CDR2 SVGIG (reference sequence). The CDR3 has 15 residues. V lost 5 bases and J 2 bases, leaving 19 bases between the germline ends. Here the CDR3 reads CAWDEGQGSAYEQYF. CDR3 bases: TGTGCCTGGGACGAAGGGCAGGGGTCTGCCTACGAGCAGTACTTC.

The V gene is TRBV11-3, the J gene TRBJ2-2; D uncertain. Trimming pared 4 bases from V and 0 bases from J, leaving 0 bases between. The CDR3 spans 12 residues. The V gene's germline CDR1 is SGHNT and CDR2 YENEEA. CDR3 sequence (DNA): TGTGCCAGCAGCTCGAACACCGGGGAGCTGTTTTTT. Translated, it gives CASSSNTGELFF.

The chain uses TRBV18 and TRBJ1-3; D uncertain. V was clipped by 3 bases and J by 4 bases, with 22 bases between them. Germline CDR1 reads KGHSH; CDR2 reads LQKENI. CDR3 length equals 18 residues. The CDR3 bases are TGTGCCAGCTCACCGTCGTACCCAGGCCCTTCGGCAGGAAACACCATATATTTT. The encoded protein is CASSPSYPGPSAGNTIYF.

CDR3 DNA: TGTGCCAGCAGCTTGGTAATTACGGGACACAGGAACACTGAAGCTTTCTTT. Amino acid sequence: CASSLVITGHRNTEAFF. The rearrangement joins TRBV5-4 to TRBJ1-1; the D gene is possibly TRBD1 (6 bases). The CDR3 runs 17 residues. Germline-derived CDR1 and CDR2 are SGHNT and YYREEE (reference sequence). Trimming removed 0 bases at V and 1 base at J, with 16 bases between.

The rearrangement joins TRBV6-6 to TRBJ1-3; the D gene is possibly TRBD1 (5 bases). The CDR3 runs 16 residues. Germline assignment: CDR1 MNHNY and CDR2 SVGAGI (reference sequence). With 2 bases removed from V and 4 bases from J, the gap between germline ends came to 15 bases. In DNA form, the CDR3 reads TGTGCCAGCAGTTACGCTCCCGGGACGGCCGGAAACACCATATATTTT. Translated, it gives CASSYAPGTAGNTIYF.

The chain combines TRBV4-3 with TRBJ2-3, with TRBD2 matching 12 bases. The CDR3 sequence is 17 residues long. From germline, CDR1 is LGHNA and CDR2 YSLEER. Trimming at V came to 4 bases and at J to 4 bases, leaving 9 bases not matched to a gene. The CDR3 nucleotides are TGCGCCAGCAGCCTCCTAGCGGGGGGGCCTAGTGCAGATACGCAGTATTTT. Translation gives CASSLLAGGPSADTQYF.

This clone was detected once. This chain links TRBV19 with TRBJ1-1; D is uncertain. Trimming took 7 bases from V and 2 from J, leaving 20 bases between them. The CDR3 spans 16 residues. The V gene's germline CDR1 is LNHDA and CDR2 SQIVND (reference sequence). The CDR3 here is CASKGSSMVLNTEAFF. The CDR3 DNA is TGTGCCAGTAAGGGTAGTAGTATGGTTCTCAACACTGAAGCTTTCTTT.

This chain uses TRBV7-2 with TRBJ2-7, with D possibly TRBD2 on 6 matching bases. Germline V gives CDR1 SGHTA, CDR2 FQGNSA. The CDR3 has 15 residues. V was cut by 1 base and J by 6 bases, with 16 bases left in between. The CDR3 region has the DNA TGTGCCAGCAGCTTAGGCGGGGCGGAGATCTCCGAGCAGTACTTC. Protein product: CASSLGGAEISEQYF.

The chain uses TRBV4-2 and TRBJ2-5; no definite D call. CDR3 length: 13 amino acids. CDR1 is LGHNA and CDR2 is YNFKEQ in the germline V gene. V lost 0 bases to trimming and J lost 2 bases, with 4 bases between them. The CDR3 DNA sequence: TGTGCCAGCAGCCAAGACAGTCAAGAGACCCAGTACTTC. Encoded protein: CASSQDSQETQYF.

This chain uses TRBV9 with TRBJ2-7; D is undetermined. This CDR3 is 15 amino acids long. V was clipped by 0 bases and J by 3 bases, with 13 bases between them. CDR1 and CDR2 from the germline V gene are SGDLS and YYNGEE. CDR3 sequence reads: CASSVAPGFDYEQYF. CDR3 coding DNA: TGTGCCAGCAGCGTAGCTCCGGGTTTCGACTACGAGCAGTACTTC.

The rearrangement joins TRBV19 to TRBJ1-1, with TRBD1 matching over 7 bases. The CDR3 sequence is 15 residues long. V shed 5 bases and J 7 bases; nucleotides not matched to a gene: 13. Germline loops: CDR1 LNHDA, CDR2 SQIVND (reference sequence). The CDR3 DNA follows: TGTGCCAGTAGTCGCCCGACAGGGCTGGTGGATGAAGCTTTCTTT. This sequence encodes CASSRPTGLVDEAFF. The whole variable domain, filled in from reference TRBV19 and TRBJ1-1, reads DGGITQSPKYLFRKEGQNVTLSCEQNLNHDAMYWYRQDPGQGLRLIYYSQIVNDFQKGDIAEGYSVSREKKESFPLTVTSAQKNPTAFYLCASSRPTGLVDEAFFGQGTRLTVV.